Detailed here is one T cell receptor beta chain. This clone's antigen is unknown. Base qualities are not recorded, but no much larger clone differs from it by a single base. The library was made by the immunoSEQ multiplex PCR assay. The multiplex PCR relied on a mix of 60 forward primers for TCR Vbeta segments and 13 reverse primers for TCR Jbeta segments. Amplification of the CDR3 region of rearranged TCR beta genes was performed with a multiplex PCR assay on genomic DNA. The amplified TCR beta libraries were sequenced on the Illumina HiSeq System as 87-base-pair reads. For the original study's pipeline: A later analysis tallied 70 million to 100 million unique TCR beta chains across the 700 or so repertoires, and about 12 million of those chains were shared by two or more donors. Raw reads were error-corrected and collapsed into unique sequences by a nearest-neighbor algorithm in which closely related sequences were merged to remove PCR and sequencing errors. CDR3 sequences were aligned to IMGT reference sequences to assign V, D and J gene segments. For a sequence to be retained, a match of at least six nucleotides was required to both a V gene segment and a J gene segment. Rearrangements were classified as productive when the CDR3 lacked stop codons and remained in frame with V and J, and all other rearrangements were classified as non-productive. Following IMGT convention, CDR3 was defined as the stretch from the second conserved V-encoded cysteine up to the conserved J-encoded phenylalanine. The earlier analysis of about 590 of the donors excluded sequences that lacked an unambiguous match to a single V gene segment. In an earlier analysis of approximately 550 of the donors, V segments were called functional above 56.7% productive rearrangements and were called segregating when the between-donor standard deviation exceeded 5%. A statistical classification framework was built to diagnose cytomegalovirus status from the catalog of TCR beta chain sequences. In a later analysis, TCR nucleotide sequences were compared against IMGT/GENE-DB human TR gene sequences so that V and J genes could be assigned. The TCRdist pipeline was used in a later analysis to assign CDR3 sequences and most-parsimonious VDJ recombination scenarios. A later analysis defined each TCR beta chain by its CDR3 amino acid sequence plus V-gene family, and excluded reads lacking a unique V-gene family. As a way to deal with suspected cross-contamination and a sequencing artifact, a later analysis dropped 500 to 700 nucleotide sequences that were highly shared and had low generation probability. For each public chain, a later analysis derived a clonal expansion index from normalized ranks of inferred template counts within each repertoire. A later analysis computed generation probabilities with a VDJ recombination model fitted to out-of-frame rearrangements, and checked the results against IGoR. Hypergeometric tests were used in a later analysis to score TCR-TCR, TCR-HLA and TCR-CMV co-occurrence, with a repertoire-size bias correction applied to the TCR pairs. In a later analysis, false discovery rates were estimated by permuting HLA or CMV assignments 20 times. In a later analysis, co-occurring TCRs were grouped using DBSCAN, with TCRdist sequence similarity added in when clustering inside HLA-allele-positive subsets. Repertoires with fewer than 30,000 or more than 120,000 public chains were left out of co-occurrence clustering, as were about 5 repertoires with anomalous nucleotide sharing. The immuneACCESS repertoire file appears here via TCRdb, limited to in-frame rearrangements. These files lack a portion of the clones; in checked studies, under half of the deficit traces to unresolved V genes, and the cause of the others is not known. The DNA was the basis for D and trimming; V, J and clone size are from that table. The sample data list more than 85,000 clones, and less than 85% of these were observed just once. 8.2% of the sample is in the top ten clones.

Based on the germline V gene (reference sequence), the CDR1 and CDR2 sequences are MNHNY and SVGAGI. The CDR3 numbers 15 residues from cysteine through phenylalanine. Left in the record is the CDR3 DNA by itself, 45 bases read in frame from the first base. The junction shows trimming of 2 bases on V and 5 bases on J, and the gene matches do not reach 5 bases of it. This entry belongs to a study of cytomegalovirus exposure and HLA in healthy donors (dated by TCRdb to about 2017). Study-wide context: According to an earlier analysis of 550 to 750 of the donors, roughly 180 million T cells yielded 120 million or so unique TCR beta sequences and approximately 300 Gb of sequence data. Roughly 300 gigabases of sequencing data and 70 million to 100 million unique TCR sequences made up an early release that covered nearly 650 HLA-typed donors. Of the 350 to 450 genotyped donors, approximately 82% fell in the genetic ancestry cluster associated with self-reported Caucasian donors. The study was designed to test whether signatures of past pathogen exposure could be identified by cataloging public T cell receptors. The T cell repertoires of 666 subjects were profiled by immunosequencing and related to cytomegalovirus serostatus. Besides the first cohort of some 670 subjects, a separate validation cohort made up of roughly 120 different subjects was used. The study combined high-throughput TCR immunosequencing, statistical association of individual TCRs with disease status, and machine learning to predict cytomegalovirus infection status. In a later analysis, previously published TCR beta repertoires from 500 to 750 donors were re-analyzed and high-resolution HLA genotyping was added so that TCR occurrence patterns could be studied. In the later analysis, no new phenotypic data were used to find candidate immune exposures; instead, reliance was placed on TCR beta sequences and their occurrence across donors. To decide whether each TCR beta V gene segment behaved as functional or pseudogenic, an earlier analysis of some 540 of the donors relied on high-throughput TCR beta sequencing. Donor age, sex, ethnicity and CMV serostatus were collected together with the repertoire data. Genome-wide SNP genotypes for about 60% of the roughly 670 donors were used in a later genetic analysis, which treated that subset as a discovery cohort. Every repertoire in the discovery cohort had been generated on one and the same sequencing platform. HLA typing covered class I and class II loci at four-digit resolution. Typing coverage differed by locus: A, B, C, DRB1 and DQB1 were typed in about 629-640 donors, DQA1 in 500 to 550, DPA1 in approximately 600, and DPB1 in around 490. A few DR-DQ haplotypes were handled as single units for association and clustering because linkage in the cohort was strong. Among about 360 genotyped donors of the cohort, an average of roughly 240,000 unique TCR beta nucleotide sequences were sequenced per donor, roughly 18% of them non-productive.

What the work shows at the level of the full study, not this receptor alone: Cytomegalovirus status was reported to be diagnosed by the classifier with high specificity and sensitivity in both the original and validation cohorts. A further reported finding was that TCR beta sequences accurately predicted the HLA-A and HLA-B alleles for most subjects in the first cohort. When HLA alleles, especially DR and DQ, strongly co-occurred, attributing TCR associations to individual alleles was difficult. An association between a missense DCLRE1C variant and V-gene and J-gene trimming of TCR beta chains was found in a later genetic analysis and replicated in an independent cohort. In a later analysis, the rate of TCR association differed among HLA loci, with DRB1 alleles having the most associated TCRs and HLA-C alleles having the fewest. Because counts were too low, roughly 16 rarely observed V segments, including chromosome 9 orphons, were excluded from the earlier analysis of about 500 of the donors. In a later analysis, HLA-associated TCR beta chains showed more clonal expansion and lower generation probabilities than non-associated chains that were equally common. Across donors, most TCR sequences were observed very rarely, whereas some public TCRs were present in many individuals. For the cohort, immune exposure information was limited to CMV serostatus. In an earlier analysis of roughly 560 of the donors, most TCR beta V segments were observed in productive rearrangements about 87% or about 30% of the time, broadly matching IMGT annotations. Correlated functional status among segregating V segments might be attributable to linkage disequilibrium, but an unknown experimental factor could not be ruled out. A cluster of highly shared sequence variants was judged likely to be a technical artifact of the sequencing pipeline. Because some donors lacked HLA typing at each locus, the association tests relied only on the typed subset. In a later analysis, several top co-occurrence clusters were reported to appear linked to parvovirus B19, influenza, CMV and Epstein-Barr virus. In the study, 150 to 200 TCR beta chains were listed as associated with cytomegalovirus. Roughly uniform sequencing depth across donors was assumed in presence/absence analyses, although this assumption may not hold. A few of the identified cytomegalovirus-associated TCR beta chains were confirmed in vitro to be specific for cytomegalovirus antigens. Some IMGT-functional V segments, including TRBV6-2 and TRBV6-3, could not be distinguished by the 87-base-pair reads and were therefore excluded. At a false discovery rate of 0.05, a later analysis linked 15,000 to 20,000 TCR beta sequences to specific HLA alleles. The cohort was sequenced for TCR beta chains only, and without alpha or paired-chain data the features that could be detected were limited. It was suggested by the authors that the approach could potentially be generalized to other disease states and immunological phenotypes. In a later analysis, most CMV-associated TCR beta chains were found to appear HLA-restricted, with HLA associations seemingly driven largely by CMV exposure. Compared with the roughly 700-donor mean, donors in an Asian-associated ancestry cluster had fewer N-insertions in productive TCRs, according to a later genetic analysis.

In total, 600 or so healthy bone marrow donors made up the cohort. Cohort members were all nominally healthy when sampled, although unrecorded immune exposures were likely present. The donor was CMV seropositive and belonged to the group of 250 to 350 seropositive cohort members. A peripheral blood sample was provided by each donor, and peripheral blood mononuclear cells were used for TCR beta sequencing. Genomic DNA was extracted from the blood cell samples with the Qiagen DNeasy Blood Extraction Kit. The V and J genes are TRBV6-6 and TRBJ2-3; 9 middle bases align to TRBD2. The TCR originated in a man aged 35 to 55 in good health and CMV-seropositive. The sample was PBMCs. The CDR3 region has the sequence CASSYGLAGRDTQYF. At the DNA level, the sequence is TGTGCCAGCAGTTACGGGCTAGCGGGAAGAGATACGCAGTATTTT.